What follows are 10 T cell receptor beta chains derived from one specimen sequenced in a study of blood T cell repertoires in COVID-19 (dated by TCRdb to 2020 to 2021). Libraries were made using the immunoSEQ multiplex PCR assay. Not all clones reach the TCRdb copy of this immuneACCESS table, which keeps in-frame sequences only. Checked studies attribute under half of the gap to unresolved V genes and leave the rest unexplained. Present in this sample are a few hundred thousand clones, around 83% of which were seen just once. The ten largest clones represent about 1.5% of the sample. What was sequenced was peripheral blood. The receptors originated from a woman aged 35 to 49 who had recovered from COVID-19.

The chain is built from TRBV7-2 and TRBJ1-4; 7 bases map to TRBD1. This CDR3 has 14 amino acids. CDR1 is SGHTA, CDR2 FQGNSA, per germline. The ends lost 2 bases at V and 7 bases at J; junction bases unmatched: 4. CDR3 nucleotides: TGTGCCAGCAGCTTACAGGGGGTAGCTGAAAAACTGTTTTTT. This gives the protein CASSLQGVAEKLFF.

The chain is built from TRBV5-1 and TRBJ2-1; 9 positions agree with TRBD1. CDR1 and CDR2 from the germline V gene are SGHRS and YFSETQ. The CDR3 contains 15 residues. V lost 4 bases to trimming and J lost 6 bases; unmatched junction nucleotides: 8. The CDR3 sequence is CASSMTGGTRNEQFF. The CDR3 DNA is TGCGCCAGCAGCATGACAGGGGGTACTCGCAATGAGCAGTTCTTC.

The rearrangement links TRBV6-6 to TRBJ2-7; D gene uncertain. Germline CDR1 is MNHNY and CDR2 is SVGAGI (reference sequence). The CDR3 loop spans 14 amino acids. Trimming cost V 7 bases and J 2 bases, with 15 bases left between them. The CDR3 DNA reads TGTGCCAGCACCATGACAAGTCTCCCCTACGAGCAGTACTTC. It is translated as CASTMTSLPYEQYF.

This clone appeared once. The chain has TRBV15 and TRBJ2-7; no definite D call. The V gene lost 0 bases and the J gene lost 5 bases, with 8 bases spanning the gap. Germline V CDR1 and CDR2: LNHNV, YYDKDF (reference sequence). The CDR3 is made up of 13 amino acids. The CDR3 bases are TGTGCCACCAGCAGAGATCATTCCCACGAGCAGTACTTC. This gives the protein CATSRDHSHEQYF.

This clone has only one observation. CDR3 amino acids: CSIDRGADTQYF. In DNA, the CDR3 is TGCAGCATAGACAGGGGGGCAGATACGCAGTATTTT. The chain uses TRBV29-1 and TRBJ2-3, with TRBD1 matching 9 bases. Trimming removed 8 bases from V and 4 bases from J; junction bases left unmatched: 4. Germline V gene data show CDR1 as SQVTM and CDR2 as ANQGSEA. CDR3 length equals 12 residues.

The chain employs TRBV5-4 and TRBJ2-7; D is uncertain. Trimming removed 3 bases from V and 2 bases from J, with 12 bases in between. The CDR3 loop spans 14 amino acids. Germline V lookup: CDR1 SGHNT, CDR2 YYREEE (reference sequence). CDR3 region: CASSYPSPPYEQYF. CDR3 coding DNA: TGTGCCAGCAGCTACCCGAGTCCTCCCTACGAGCAGTACTTC.

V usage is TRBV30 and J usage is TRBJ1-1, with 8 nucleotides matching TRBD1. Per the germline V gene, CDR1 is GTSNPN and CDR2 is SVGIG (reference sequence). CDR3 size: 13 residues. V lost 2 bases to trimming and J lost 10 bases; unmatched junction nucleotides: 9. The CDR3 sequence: CAWSSTGGLGAFF. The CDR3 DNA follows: TGTGCCTGGAGTTCAACAGGGGGACTCGGAGCTTTCTTT.

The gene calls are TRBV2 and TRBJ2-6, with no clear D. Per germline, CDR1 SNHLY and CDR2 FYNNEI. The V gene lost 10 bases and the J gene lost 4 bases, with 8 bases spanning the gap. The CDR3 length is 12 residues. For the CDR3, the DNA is TGTGCCACCCGGTACGGGGCCAACGTCCTGACTTTC. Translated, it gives CATRYGANVLTF.

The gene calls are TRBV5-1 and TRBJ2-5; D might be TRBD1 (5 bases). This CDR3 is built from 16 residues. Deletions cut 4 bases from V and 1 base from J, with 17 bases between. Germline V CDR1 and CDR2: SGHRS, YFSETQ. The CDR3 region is CASSPGVVDSQETQYF. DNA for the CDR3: TGCGCCAGCAGCCCTGGCGTCGTAGACAGCCAAGAGACCCAGTACTTC. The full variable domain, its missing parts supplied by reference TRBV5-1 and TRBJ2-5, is KAGVTQTPRYLIKTRGQQVTLSCSPISGHRSVSWYQQTPGQGLQFLFEYFSETQRNKGNFPGRFSGRQFSNSRSEMNVSTLELGDSALYLCASSPGVVDSQETQYFGPGTRLLVL.

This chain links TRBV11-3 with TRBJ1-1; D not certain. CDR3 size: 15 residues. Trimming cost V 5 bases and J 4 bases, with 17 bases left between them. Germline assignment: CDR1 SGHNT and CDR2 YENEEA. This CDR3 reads CASSQMELGSTEAFF. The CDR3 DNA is TGTGCCAGCAGCCAGATGGAACTGGGGAGCACTGAAGCTTTCTTT. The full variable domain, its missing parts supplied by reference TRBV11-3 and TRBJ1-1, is EAGVVQSPRYKIIEKKQPVAFWCNPISGHNTLYWYLQNLGQGPELLIRYENEEAVDDSQLPKDRFSAERLKGVDSTLKIQPAELGDSAVYLCASSQMELGSTEAFFGQGTRLTVV.